This T cell receptor beta chain stems from a study of cytomegalovirus exposure and HLA in healthy donors. Study summary: Unique TCRs numbering roughly 85 million, obtained from HLA-typed donors, made up an early data release.

Healthy bone marrow donors formed the donor group. This PCR relied on a set of 60 Vbeta primers and 13 Jbeta primers. Produced via immunoSEQ multiplex PCR; TCRdb's table is partial and in-frame only. The sample data list some 96,000 clones. Trimming cost V 4 bases and J 0 bases, with 11 bases left between them. CDR3 length equals 15 residues. In germline, CDR1 is SGDLS, CDR2 YYNGEE. Sequencing was performed on PBMCs. The V and J genes are TRBV9 and TRBJ1-5, with TRBD1 as a possible D gene (6 bases). The origin of this receptor is a woman aged 25 to 39 in good health and CMV-seronegative. This CDR3 is CASSPDSFSNQPQHF. The CDR3 nucleotides read TGTGCCAGCAGCCCGGACAGCTTTAGCAATCAGCCCCAGCATTTT.